The present T cell receptor beta chain was sequenced within a study of cytomegalovirus exposure and HLA in healthy donors. Study-level background: Of several hundred genotyped donors, more than 70% clustered with self-reported Caucasian donors. Study results and caveats: Most TCRs appeared rarely, but some public TCRs recurred in many donors.

With regard to this clone: Antigen specificity is unknown.

The CDR3 covers 17 residues. V lost 2 bases, J lost 6 bases, and 12 bases stayed unmatched. Germline values: CDR1 SGHVS, CDR2 FNYEAQ. 60 Vbeta and 13 Jbeta primers were used in PCR. TCRdb's copy holds only in-frame clones and misses some; the assay was immunoSEQ multiplex PCR. The sample lists some 130,000 clones, about three quarters occurring once. The chain is built from TRBV7-6 and TRBJ2-2, with 7 nucleotides matching TRBD1. The specimen was PBMCs. The origin of this receptor is a human donor in good health. In nucleotides, the CDR3 is TGTGCCAGCAGCTTATTTGGCAGGGGGACCGCGTCCGGGGAGCTGTTTTTT. Its translation: CASSLFGRGTASGELFF.